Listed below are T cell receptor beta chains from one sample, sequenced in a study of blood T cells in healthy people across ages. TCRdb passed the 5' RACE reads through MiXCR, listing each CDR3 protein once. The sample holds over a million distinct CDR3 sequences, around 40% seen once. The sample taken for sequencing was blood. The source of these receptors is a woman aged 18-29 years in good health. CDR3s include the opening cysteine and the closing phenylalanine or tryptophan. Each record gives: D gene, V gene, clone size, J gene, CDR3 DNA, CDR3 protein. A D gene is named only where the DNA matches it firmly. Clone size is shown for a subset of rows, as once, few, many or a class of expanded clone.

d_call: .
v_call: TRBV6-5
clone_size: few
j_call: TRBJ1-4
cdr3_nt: TGTGCCAGCAGTTACGTGTCAGCAACTAATGAAAAACTGTTTTTT
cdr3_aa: CASSYVSATNEKLFF

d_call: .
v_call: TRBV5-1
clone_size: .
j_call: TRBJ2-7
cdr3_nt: TGCGCCAGCAGCGCCGGACTTACTTACAATGAGCAGTACTTC
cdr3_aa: CASSAGLTYNEQYF

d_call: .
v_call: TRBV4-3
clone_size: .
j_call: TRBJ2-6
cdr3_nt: TGCGCCGGCAGCCAAGAAAGGGTTACCAACGTCCTGACTTTC
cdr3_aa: CAGSQERVTNVLTF

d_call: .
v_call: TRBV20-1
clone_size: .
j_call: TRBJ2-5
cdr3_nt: TGCAGTGCTAGAGATCCCCCGGTTCAAGAGACCCAGTACTTC
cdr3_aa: CSARDPPVQETQYF

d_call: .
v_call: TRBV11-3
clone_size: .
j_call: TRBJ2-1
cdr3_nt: TGTGCCAGCAGCTTAACCAGGGCGGGCTACAATGAGCAGTTCTTC
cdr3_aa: CASSLTRAGYNEQFF

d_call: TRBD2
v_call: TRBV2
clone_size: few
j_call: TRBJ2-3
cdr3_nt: TGTGCCACCACGCGGCTAGCGGGGGTAGATACGCAGTATTTT
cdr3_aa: CATTRLAGVDTQYF

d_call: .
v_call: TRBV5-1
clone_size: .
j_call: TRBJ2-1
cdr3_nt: TGCGCCAGCAGCTTGAATGGGGTAGGTGAGCAGTTCTTC
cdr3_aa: CASSLNGVGEQFF

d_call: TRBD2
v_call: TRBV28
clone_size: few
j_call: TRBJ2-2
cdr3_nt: TGTGCCAGTCAGACCAGCGGGAGGGCGGCCGGGGAGCTGTTTTTT
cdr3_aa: CASQTSGRAAGELFF

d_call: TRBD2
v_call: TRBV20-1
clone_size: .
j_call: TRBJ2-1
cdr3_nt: TGCAGTGCTAGGGACCCCGGGACTAGAACCAATGAGCAGTTCTTC
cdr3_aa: CSARDPGTRTNEQFF

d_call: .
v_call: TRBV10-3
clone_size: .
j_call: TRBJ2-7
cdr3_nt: TGTGCCATCGGTGGGGAGGTAAACTCCTACGAGCAGTACTTC
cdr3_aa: CAIGGEVNSYEQYF

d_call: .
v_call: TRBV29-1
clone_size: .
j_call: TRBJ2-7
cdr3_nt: TGCAGCGTTACAACAGGTGCATCCTACGAGCAGTACTTC
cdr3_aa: CSVTTGASYEQYF

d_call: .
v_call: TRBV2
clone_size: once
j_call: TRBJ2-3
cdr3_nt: TGTGCCAGCACCCCCGACCTCACAGATACGCAGTATTTT
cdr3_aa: CASTPDLTDTQYF

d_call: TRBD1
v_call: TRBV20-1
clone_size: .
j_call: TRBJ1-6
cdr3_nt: TGCAGTGCCAGCGACAGGGAGAGGATAAAGTTTTCACCCCTCCACTTT
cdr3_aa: CSASDRERIKFSPLHF

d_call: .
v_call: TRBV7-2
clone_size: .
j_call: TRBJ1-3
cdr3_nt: TGTGCCAGCAGCTTAGGGCCAGGGGTTGGAAACACCATATATTTT
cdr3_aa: CASSLGPGVGNTIYF

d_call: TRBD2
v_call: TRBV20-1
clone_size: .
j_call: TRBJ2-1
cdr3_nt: TGCAGTGCTGGCCTAGCGGGGGGGAGCTCCTACAATGAGCAGTTCTTC
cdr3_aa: CSAGLAGGSSYNEQFF

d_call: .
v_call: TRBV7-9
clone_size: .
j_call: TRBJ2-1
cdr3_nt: TGTGCCAGCAGCTTAGCGGGGGCAGAGACCCAGTTCTTC
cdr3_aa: CASSLAGAETQFF

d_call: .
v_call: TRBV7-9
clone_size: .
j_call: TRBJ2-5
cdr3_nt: TGTGCCAGCAGCTTCCAACGAGCGCTAGGAGAGACCCAGTACTTC
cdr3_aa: CASSFQRALGETQYF

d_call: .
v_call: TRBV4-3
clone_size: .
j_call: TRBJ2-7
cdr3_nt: TGCGCCAGCAGCCAAGGAGGGGGACAAGTGGACGAGCAGTACTTC
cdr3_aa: CASSQGGGQVDEQYF

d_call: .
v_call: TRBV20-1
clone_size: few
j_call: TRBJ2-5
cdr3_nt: TGCAGTGCTAGAGGGTCTGTCTCCAAGACCCAGTACTTC
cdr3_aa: CSARGSVSKTQYF

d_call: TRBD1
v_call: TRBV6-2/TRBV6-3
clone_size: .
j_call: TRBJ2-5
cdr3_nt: TGTGCCAGCACCCTAAACTACGGGACAGCTTACAATGAGCAGTACTTC
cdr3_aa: CASTLNYGTAYNEQYF

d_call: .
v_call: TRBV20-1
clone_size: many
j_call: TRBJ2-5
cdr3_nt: TGCAGTGCTAGAGATATTCGAGAAGGGGGCGGGGCCCAAGAGACCCAGTACTTC
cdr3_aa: CSARDIREGGGAQETQYF

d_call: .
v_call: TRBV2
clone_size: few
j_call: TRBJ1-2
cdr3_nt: TGTGCCAGCAGTGCGGCAGGAGCAAACTATGGCTACACCTTC
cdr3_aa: CASSAAGANYGYTF